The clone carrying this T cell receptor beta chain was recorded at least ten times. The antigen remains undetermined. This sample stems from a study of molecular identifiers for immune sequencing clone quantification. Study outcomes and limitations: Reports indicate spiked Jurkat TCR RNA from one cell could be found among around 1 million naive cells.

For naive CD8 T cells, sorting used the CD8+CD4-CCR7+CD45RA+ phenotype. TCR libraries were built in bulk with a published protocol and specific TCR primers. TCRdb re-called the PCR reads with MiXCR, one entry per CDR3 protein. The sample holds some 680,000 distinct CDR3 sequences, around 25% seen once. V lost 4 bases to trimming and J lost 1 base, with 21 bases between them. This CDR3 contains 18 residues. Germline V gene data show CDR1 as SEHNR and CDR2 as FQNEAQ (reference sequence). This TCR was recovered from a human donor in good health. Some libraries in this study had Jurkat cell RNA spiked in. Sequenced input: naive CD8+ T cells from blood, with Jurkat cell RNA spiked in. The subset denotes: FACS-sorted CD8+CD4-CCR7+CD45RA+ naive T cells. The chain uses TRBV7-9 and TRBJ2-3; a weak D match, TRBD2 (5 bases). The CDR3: CASSSNEGLPNCTDTQYF. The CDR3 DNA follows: TGTGCCAGCAGCTCAAACGAGGGTCTTCCGAATTGCACAGATACGCAGTATTTT.